The rows below give T cell receptor beta chains drawn from one sample of a study of shared clonotypes between healthy human individuals. The repertoire was sequenced with immunoSEQ multiplex PCR; TCRdb's copy has only in-frame clones and lacks some. The table includes about 1.5 million clones, 98% detected once. The sequencing sample was made of naive CD4+ T cells sorted from blood. The receptor set was obtained from a man aged 25-45 years in good health. CDR3s leave out the opening cysteine and the closing phenylalanine or tryptophan.

CDR3	V	J
ASSSRGYEQY	TRBV27	TRBJ2-7
ASSLGGTGRYEQY	TRBV5-6	TRBJ2-7
ASGLGPFRGLGYT	TRBV12-5	TRBJ1-2
ASRVVGTVQETQY	TRBV5-1	TRBJ2-5
AWRDRDRGKGGYT	TRBV30	TRBJ1-2
ASSQQSLASHTGELF	TRBV4-1	TRBJ2-2
ASSQDPGDTEAF	TRBV5-4	TRBJ1-1
ASSIIRGGVNTEAF	TRBV19	TRBJ1-1
ASSLVFRAWASEQY	TRBV7-9	TRBJ2-7
ASSWIAGDTVEQF	TRBV6-6	TRBJ2-1
AIRDSQLVTEQF	TRBV10-3	TRBJ2-1
ASTYGGSTGNTIY	TRBV11-2	TRBJ1-3
ASSVRGSGNTIY	TRBV9	TRBJ1-3
ASSPRAGGPYEQY	TRBV7-2	TRBJ2-7
ARQLAGSGEQY	TRBV30	TRBJ2-7
ASGGRASQETQY	TRBV6-6	TRBJ2-5
ASSPWGLASHEQY	TRBV6-1	TRBJ2-7
ASSGLASPTYEQY	TRBV19	TRBJ2-7
ASSIRPQGATYNEQF	TRBV19	TRBJ2-1
ASSLGQAATNEKLF	TRBV5-1	TRBJ1-4
ASSLTRAPMNTEAF	TRBV5-6	TRBJ1-1
AISVGTPRTSVVKSNEQF	TRBV10-3	TRBJ2-1
ASSVGGRARNEQF	TRBV9	TRBJ2-1
ASSSSRTRSHNEQF	TRBV7-9	TRBJ2-1
ASSPFGGVGEAF	TRBV18	TRBJ1-1
ASRQGPLTDTQY	TRBV6-1	TRBJ2-3
ASSLDRHPGKQY	TRBV11-3	TRBJ2-7
ASSLGADPGEQY	TRBV13	TRBJ2-7
ASSLGSGGSYEQY	TRBV7-6	TRBJ2-7
ASTGLHEQY	TRBV28	TRBJ2-7
ASSGTGGGWGQPQH	TRBV2	TRBJ1-5
ASSLAGAGGSIPYEQY	TRBV7-2	TRBJ2-7
ASSDYRGSTEAF	TRBV6-4	TRBJ1-1
SARTPLTGELF	TRBV29-1	TRBJ2-2
ASRGLTQY	TRBV2	TRBJ2-3
AWSVGTGLWNEQF	TRBV30	TRBJ2-1
ASSYLNRGGVEAF	TRBV5-5	TRBJ1-1
ASGYTDTQY	TRBV11-2	TRBJ2-3
SSSLRTGENTEAF	TRBV5-1	TRBJ1-1
ASMRDQREQY	TRBV10-2	TRBJ2-7
AWRAGLAPIEQF	TRBV30	TRBJ2-1
ASSLAGTETQY	TRBV7-2	TRBJ2-5
ASSKWTGGMETQY	TRBV11-2	TRBJ2-5
ASSTSDRGYNEQF	TRBV9	TRBJ2-1
ASSPPGSRGRFHEQF	TRBV18	TRBJ2-1